This TCR beta chain was identified in a study of blood T cell repertoires in COVID-19. About the study: Sites in the United States, Italy and Spain provided acute and convalescent COVID-19 samples. PBMCs, B-cell-depleted T cells, or T cells provided the cDNA or gDNA that made up the material.

The CDR3 length is 20 residues. Germline V gene data show CDR1 as MGHRA and CDR2 as YSYEKL. V lost 1 base and J lost 4; bases outside the gene matches: 17. The Seattle site enrolled patients during active infection and followed them longitudinally. Data came from immunoSEQ multiplex PCR; TCRdb stores just in-frame clones and leaves some out. The repertoire holds some 87,000 clones, with approximately 90% as singletons. The rearrangement links TRBV4-1 to TRBJ1-2, with 11 bases lining up with TRBD1. The receptor was derived from a human donor with COVID-19, enrolled during active disease. The donor label of this sample is uncertain. Material for sequencing was peripheral blood. CDR3 DNA: TGCGCCAGCAGCCAAGGCCCGGGACAGGGGGAAGGGGGGTCAGGCTATGGCTACACCTTC. This sequence encodes CASSQGPGQGEGGSGYGYTF.